The T cell receptor (beta chain) under discussion was sequenced for a study of blood T cell repertoires in COVID-19. Turning to the study itself: From the United States, Italy and Spain came samples of acute and convalescent COVID-19. T cells, B-cell-depleted T cells, or PBMCs provided the cDNA or gDNA that served as material.

Source study methods: It was from reference gene primer amplification that nucleated cell counts were estimated. Method: immunoSEQ multiplex PCR; TCRdb's copy keeps in-frame clones and lacks some. The DNA gave D and trimming, while V, J and clone size come from that table. The sample gives approximately 220,000 clones, approximately 83% of which show up once; roughly 2.4% is in the top ten. Germline CDR1 reads MNHNY; CDR2 reads SVGAGI (reference sequence). V lost 7 bases to trimming and J lost 7 bases; unmatched junction nucleotides: 10. CDR3 size: 14 residues. The sample consisted of peripheral blood. This TCR was sampled from a woman aged 60-75 years with acute or convalescent COVID-19. J is TRBJ1-5 and V is TRBV6-6, with 7 bases aligning to TRBD1. The DNA of the CDR3 is TGTGCCAGCATAGACAGGGTAGGGGAACAGCCCCAGCATTTT. Its protein product is CASIDRVGEQPQHF.